Listed below are T cell receptor beta chains from one sample, sequenced in a study of PD-L1 blockade in urothelial cancer. Generated by immunoSEQ multiplex PCR, the TCRdb table keeps only in-frame clones and is missing some. The data show 90,000 to 120,000 clones, about 85% seen once. The input for sequencing was PBMCs, taken around atezolizumab (anti-PD-L1) treatment. These TCRs come from a man aged 50 to 59 with urothelial cancer. Each CDR3 is given with its conserved first and last residue. Each record gives: clone size, J gene, D gene, V gene, CDR3 protein, CDR3 DNA. D genes are given only for firm matches. Expanded clones get a size class; other rows say once, few or many, or leave the size out.

NA | TRBJ1-1 | TRBD1 | TRBV27 | CASLSLGQGYTEAFF | TGTGCCAGCCTCTCTCTCGGACAGGGCTACACTGAAGCTTTCTTT
NA | TRBJ2-1 | TRBD2 | TRBV6-1 | CASSEASGGVILKFF | TGTGCCAGCAGTGAAGCAAGCGGGGGGGTAATCTTGAAGTTCTTC
NA | TRBJ2-3 | TRBD2 | TRBV5-4 | CASSLESSGRRADTQYF | TGTGCCAGCAGCTTGGAGTCTAGCGGGAGAAGAGCAGATACGCAGTATTTT
NA | TRBJ1-2 | TRBD1 | TRBV11-1 | CASSLEGQGNSYYGYTF | TGTGCCAGCAGCTTAGAGGGACAGGGTAACTCCTACTATGGCTACACCTTC
NA | TRBJ2-1 | TRBD2 | TRBV28 | CASRQGLAGGINYNEQFF | TGTGCCAGCAGACAGGGACTAGCGGGAGGGATTAACTACAATGAGCAGTTCTTC
NA | TRBJ1-6 | NA | TRBV19 | CASSIVSKSPLHF | TGTGCCAGTAGTATAGTGAGCAAGTCACCCCTCCACTTT
NA | TRBJ2-5 | NA | TRBV28 | CASRVVQQETQYF | TGTGCCAGCAGGGTTGTTCAGCAAGAGACCCAGTACTTC
NA | TRBJ2-4 | NA | TRBV5-1 | CASSLEFGQGGKNIQYF | TGCGCCAGCAGCTTGGAATTCGGGCAGGGAGGCAAAAACATTCAGTACTTC
NA | TRBJ2-3 | NA | TRBV5-4 | CASSLGLITDTQYF | TGTGCCAGCAGCCTCGGACTTATCACAGATACGCAGTATTTT
few | TRBJ2-2 | NA | TRBV5-5 | CASSFFGIGQYSGELFF | TGTGCCAGCAGCTTCTTCGGTATTGGACAGTATTCCGGGGAGCTGTTTTTT
NA | TRBJ2-7 | NA | TRBV27 | CASSLVVTILPYEQYF | TGTGCCAGCAGTTTAGTTGTGACAATTCTTCCCTACGAGCAGTACTTC
NA | TRBJ1-3 | TRBD1 | TRBV18 | CASSPDRGRSGNTIYF | TGTGCCAGCTCACCAGACAGGGGGCGCTCTGGAAACACCATATATTTT
NA | TRBJ2-7 | TRBD2 | TRBV7-2 | CASSLGLAGGFSYEQYF | TGTGCCAGCAGCCTCGGACTAGCGGGAGGGTTCTCCTACGAGCAGTACTTC
NA | TRBJ1-5 | TRBD1 | TRBV9 | CASSPLDRDQPQHF | TGTGCCAGCAGCCCCTTGGACAGGGATCAGCCCCAGCATTTT
NA | TRBJ1-5 | TRBD1 | TRBV19 | CASRTGEGNQPQHF | TGTGCCAGTAGGACAGGGGAGGGCAATCAGCCCCAGCATTTT
once | TRBJ2-7 | NA | TRBV21-1 | CASSKSGYEQYF | TGTGCCAGCAGCAAAAGCGGCTACGAGCAGTACTTC
NA | TRBJ1-1 | NA | TRBV19 | CASSALRGTEAFF | TGTGCCAGTAGTGCACTTAGGGGCACTGAAGCTTTCTTT
NA | TRBJ1-6 | NA | TRBV5-4 | CASRGDNRSPLHF | TGTGCCAGCAGGGGAGACAATCGTTCACCCCTCCACTTT
NA | TRBJ2-7 | NA | TRBV7-9 | CASSSIGTSYEQYF | TGTGCCAGCAGCTCGATCGGGACTTCCTACGAGCAGTACTTC
NA | TRBJ2-7 | TRBD1 | TRBV30 | CAWTRQGASGEQYF | TGTGCCTGGACCCGACAGGGGGCGAGTGGCGAGCAGTACTTC
NA | TRBJ1-2 | NA | TRBV28 | CASKNIWASNYGYTF | TGTGCCAGCAAAAACATTTGGGCCAGCAACTATGGCTACACCTTC
NA | TRBJ1-5 | TRBD1 | TRBV6-5 | CASSKDRGGNQPQHF | TGTGCCAGCAGCAAGGACAGGGGAGGCAATCAGCCCCAGCATTTT
NA | TRBJ2-1 | TRBD2 | TRBV4-2 | CASSQVIAGGPYNEQFF | TGTGCCAGCAGCCAGGTTATAGCGGGAGGGCCTTACAATGAGCAGTTCTTC
NA | TRBJ2-5 | NA | TRBV2 | CASSEDGTQYF | TGTGCCAGCAGTGAAGACGGGACCCAGTACTTC
NA | TRBJ2-5 | TRBD2 | TRBV4-2 | CASSRESAGETQYF | TGTGCCAGCAGCCGGGAGTCAGCGGGGGAGACCCAGTACTTC
NA | TRBJ2-7 | TRBD2 | TRBV27 | CASSLSGRASEQYF | TGTGCCAGCAGTTTGAGCGGGAGGGCCTCCGAGCAGTACTTC
NA | TRBJ2-3 | NA | TRBV7-3 | CASSLTGGAEGTDTQYF | TGTGCCAGCAGCTTAACGGGGGGGGCGGAGGGCACAGATACGCAGTATTTT
NA | TRBJ2-5 | NA | TRBV5-1 | CASSPRDGIQETQYF | TGCGCCAGCAGCCCCAGGGATGGTATTCAAGAGACCCAGTACTTC
NA | TRBJ2-1 | NA | TRBV6-1 | CASSGIPGDEQFF | TGTGCCAGCAGTGGGATACCAGGGGATGAGCAGTTCTTC
NA | TRBJ2-7 | TRBD1 | TRBV7-9 | CASSLGGQGANEQYF | TGTGCCAGCAGCCTAGGGGGACAGGGGGCCAACGAGCAGTACTTC
NA | TRBJ2-5 | NA | TRBV7-8 | CASSPRPNRVETQYF | TGTGCCAGCAGCCCCCGCCCTAACAGGGTTGAGACCCAGTACTTC
NA | TRBJ2-5 | NA | TRBV5-1 | CASSPAGEYGETQYF | TGCGCCAGCAGCCCCGCCGGGGAGTACGGAGAGACCCAGTACTTC
NA | TRBJ2-7 | NA | TRBV28 | CASSSSSVGEQYF | TGTGCCAGCAGCTCGAGTAGCGTTGGCGAGCAGTACTTC
once | TRBJ2-5 | NA | TRBV18 | CASSHGWSQETQYF | TGTGCCAGCTCACACGGTTGGAGTCAAGAGACCCAGTACTTC
NA | TRBJ2-2 | TRBD2 | TRBV4-1 | CASSQVRPPRLAENTGELFF | TGCGCCAGCAGCCAAGTTCGTCCCCCAAGACTAGCGGAAAACACCGGGGAGCTGTTTTTT